The 18 T cell receptor beta chains presented below share a single source sample, sequenced in a study of control samples from healthy donors and cancer patients. Repertoires were generated with immunoSEQ multiplex PCR, while TCRdb's copy carries only in-frame clones and drops some. The sample holds 150,000 to 200,000 clones, around 90% seen once. Sample: blood. These receptors were obtained from a woman aged 45-59 years in good health.

V and J are TRBV4-2 and TRBJ2-1; D is possibly TRBD1 or TRBD2 (6 bases each). The CDR3 extends over 15 amino acids. Trimming shortened V by 4 bases and J by 10 bases, and 20 bases separated the two germline ends. CDR1 LGHNA and CDR2 YNFKEQ come from the germline V gene. DNA for the CDR3: TGTGCCAGCAGCCCAGGGGCACTAGCTCTTGGGGAGCAGTTCTTC. Residues: CASSPGALALGEQFF.

This clone was detected only once. J is TRBJ2-3 and V is TRBV7-8; perhaps TRBD2 as D (5 bases). Germline V gives CDR1 SGHVS, CDR2 FQNEAQ. Trimming took 7 bases from V and 1 from J, leaving 12 bases between them. The CDR3 is made up of 14 amino acids. The chain's CDR3 is CASIGDFRTDTQYF. The CDR3 DNA reads TGTGCCAGCATCGGGGATTTTCGCACAGATACGCAGTATTTT.

This clone was recorded only once. The rearrangement joins TRBV10-1 to TRBJ2-1; D is unresolved. Germline V gene data show CDR1 as WNHNN and CDR2 as SYGVQD (reference sequence). V was cut by 1 base and J by 10 bases, with 8 bases left in between. The CDR3 consists of 12 residues. The DNA of the CDR3 is TGCGCCAGCAGTGAGTGGTTTAGGGAGCAGTTCTTC. Translating it yields CASSEWFREQFF.

V and J are TRBV5-1 and TRBJ1-2; D not resolved. From germline, CDR1 is SGHRS and CDR2 YFSETQ. Trimming took 6 bases from V and 6 from J, leaving 9 bases between them. The CDR3 runs to 11 residues. The CDR3 spells CASTRGDGYTF. CDR3 in DNA: TGCGCCAGCACTCGCGGGGATGGCTACACCTTC.

The chain is built from TRBV29-1 and TRBJ1-3; no clear D. Trimming cost V 5 bases and J 4 bases, with 6 bases left between them. CDR1 and CDR2 (germline): SQVTM, ANQGSEA. There are 11 residues in the CDR3. CDR3 in DNA: TGCAGCGTTTTACAGGGAAACACCATATATTTT. It yields the protein CSVLQGNTIYF.

The CDR3 here is CATSPAGRGTDTQYF. The CDR3, as DNA: TGTGCCACCAGCCCCGCAGGCAGGGGGACAGATACGCAGTATTTT. The J gene is TRBJ2-3, the V gene TRBV15, with 7 bases matching TRBD1. Germline V lookup: CDR1 LNHNV, CDR2 YYDKDF (reference sequence). J gave up 3 bases and V 5 bases, and 8 bases lay outside the gene matches. The CDR3 contains 15 residues. Using reference TRBV15 and TRBJ2-3 for the parts outside the CDR3, the full variable domain is DAMVIQNPRYQVTQFGKPVTLSCSQTLNHNVMYWYQQKSSQAPKLLFHYYDKDFNNEADTPDNFQSRRPNTSFCFLDIRSPGLGDTAMYLCATSPAGRGTDTQYFGPGTRLTVL.

V usage is TRBV15 and J usage is TRBJ2-3, with D possibly being TRBD1 (5 bases). Trimming removed 3 bases at V and 0 bases at J, with 16 bases between. The CDR3 is made up of 17 amino acids. CDR1 and CDR2 (germline): LNHNV, YYDKDF (reference sequence). In DNA, the CDR3 is TGTGCCACCAGCAGCCTAGTGGGTAAGGGGAGCACAGATACGCAGTATTTT. This encodes CATSSLVGKGSTDTQYF.

The V gene is TRBV7-9, the J gene TRBJ1-2; D perhaps matches TRBD1 (6 bases). The ends were cut back, 5 bases at V and 3 bases at J, with 13 bases in the middle. The CDR3 runs to 14 residues. CDR1 SEHNR and CDR2 FQNEAQ come from the germline V gene (reference sequence). The CDR3 DNA is TGTGCCAGCAGCCTCCACAGGGCCGACTATGGCTACACCTTC. Translated, it gives CASSLHRADYGYTF.

J is TRBJ2-1 and V is TRBV11-2, with 12 positions matching TRBD1. The ends lost 5 bases at V and 8 bases at J; junction bases unmatched: 7. The CDR3 is 15 amino acids. Germline CDR1 and CDR2: SGHAT and FQNNGV. The CDR3 DNA reads as TGTGCCAGCAGCCTGGGGGACAGGGGGCACGATGAGCAGTTCTTC. This translates into CASSLGDRGHDEQFF.

The CDR3, as DNA: TGCAGCGGGAGGGACGCATTCGATGGCTACACCTTC. Its translation is CSGRDAFDGYTF. The rearrangement links TRBV29-1 to TRBJ1-2, with D tentatively TRBD1 (5 bases). This CDR3 is built from 12 residues. V lost 7 bases and J lost 6, with 15 bases in between. Germline V gene lookup returns CDR1 SQVTM and CDR2 ANQGSEA.

J is TRBJ1-6 and V is TRBV28, with D tentatively TRBD1 (5 bases). The CDR3 totals 13 residues. Trimming removed 6 bases at V and 7 bases at J, with 10 bases between. Germline V lookup: CDR1 MDHEN, CDR2 SYDVKM. This CDR3 is CASRAGGNSPLHF. CDR3 sequence (DNA): TGTGCCAGCAGGGCGGGGGGGAATTCACCCCTCCACTTT.

J is TRBJ1-5 and V is TRBV19, with unresolved D. Germline values: CDR1 LNHDA, CDR2 SQIVND (reference sequence). The V end lost 4 bases, the J end lost 7 bases, and 11 bases lay between the germline ends. This CDR3 region has 13 residues. Here the CDR3 DNA reads TGTGCCAGTAGTACTTCTGAGAGCCAGCCCCAGCATTTT. Translated, it gives CASSTSESQPQHF.

This clone was counted once. This chain connects TRBV5-4 to TRBJ2-1, with 12 bases that match TRBD2. V was pared by 4 bases and J by 9 bases, with 5 bases of the junction left unmatched. The germline V gene encodes CDR1 SGHNT and CDR2 YYREEE (reference sequence). The CDR3 is 14 amino acids. In nucleotides, the CDR3 is TGTGCCAGCAGCCTAGGACTAGCGGGGTTTGAGCAGTTCTTC. Its protein product is CASSLGLAGFEQFF.

V gene TRBV30 combines with J gene TRBJ2-7; D is perhaps TRBD1 (6 bases). V shed 4 bases and J shed 7 bases, with 17 bases lying between them. The CDR3 consists of 13 residues. CDR1 is GTSNPN and CDR2 is SVGIG in the germline V gene (reference sequence). The CDR3 spells CAWKGHLPLEQYF. The CDR3 nucleotides read TGTGCCTGGAAGGGACACCTGCCCTTGGAGCAGTACTTC.

This chain links TRBV7-2 with TRBJ2-7; 12 bases align to TRBD2. Germline lookup yields CDR1 SGHTA and CDR2 FQGNSA. CDR3 length: 16 amino acids. Trimming took 5 bases from V and 2 from J; bases not matched to a gene: 7. This CDR3 is CASSPRTSGVTYEQYF. Here the CDR3 DNA reads TGTGCCAGCAGCCCCCGGACTAGCGGGGTAACCTACGAGCAGTACTTC.

The genes are TRBV28 and TRBJ2-2; D is ambiguous. V gave up 4 bases and J gave up 2 bases, with 17 bases separating them. Germline assignment: CDR1 MDHEN and CDR2 SYDVKM. CDR3 length: 17 amino acids. CDR3 nucleotide sequence: TGTGCCAGCAGTTCCACCGGCGGCAGTCTAAACACCGGGGAGCTGTTTTTT. The encoded protein is CASSSTGGSLNTGELFF.

This chain uses TRBV5-1 with TRBJ2-2; 9 bases are shared with TRBD2. J was trimmed by 5 bases and V by 8 bases; bases with no gene match: 10. Germline V gene data show CDR1 as SGHRS and CDR2 as YFSETQ. The CDR3 is 15 residues long. The CDR3 here is CASHAGGAPTGELFF. CDR3 DNA: TGCGCCAGTCACGCGGGAGGGGCTCCTACCGGGGAGCTGTTTTTT.

The chain couples TRBV19 to TRBJ2-7, with 12 bases that match TRBD1. Losses at the gene ends were 3 bases for V and 5 bases for J; bases not matched to a gene: 11. This CDR3 comprises 17 residues. Germline CDR1 is LNHDA and CDR2 is SQIVND (reference sequence). CDR3 DNA: TGTGCCAGTAGTATGGGACAGGGGGCCACCACCCGCCACGAGCAGTACTTC. Its protein product is CASSMGQGATTRHEQYF.